The 4 T cell receptor beta chains below were found in one sample sequenced in a study of control samples from healthy donors and cancer patients. Sequencing used immunoSEQ multiplex PCR; TCRdb keeps in-frame clones, though not all of them. The repertoire holds approximately 160,000 clones, 90% to 95% seen once, with around 1.3% in the top ten. Source material: blood. These receptor sequences come from a young woman in good health.

The rearrangement uses TRBV6-4 and TRBJ2-1; D is unresolved. There are 14 residues in the CDR3. Germline V CDR1 and CDR2: MRHNA, SNTAGT. V lost 0 bases and J lost 5, with 8 bases in between. The CDR3 nucleotides read TGTGCCAGCAGTGACTCGCAGGTTGACAATGAGCAGTTCTTC. Its protein is CASSDSQVDNEQFF.

The chain recombines TRBV10-3 with TRBJ1-5; possible D gene TRBD1, 5 bases. This CDR3 region has 13 residues. CDR1 is ENHRY and CDR2 is SYGVKD in the germline V gene. Between the trimmed V and J ends, which lost 8 bases and 5 bases, there was a span of 13 bases. The CDR3 region is CAIGAGPDQPQHF. In DNA form, the CDR3 reads TGTGCCATCGGGGCAGGACCCGATCAGCCCCAGCATTTT.

The V and J genes are TRBV4-3 and TRBJ1-6, with a weak D call TRBD1 (5 bases). V dropped 1 base and J dropped 13 bases, with 14 bases sitting between them. Germline V gene lookup returns CDR1 LGHNA and CDR2 YSLEER. The CDR3 length is 14 residues. This chain's CDR3 is CASSQVFGGSPLHF. Written as DNA, the CDR3 is TGCGCCAGCAGCCAAGTTTTCGGGGGTAGTCCCCTCCACTTT.

This chain joins TRBV21-1 and TRBJ1-5. TRBV21-1 is noted as a pseudogene. The CDR3 extends over 13 amino acids. The CDR3: CASSKEWCQPQHF. For the CDR3, the DNA is TGTGCCAGCAGCAAAGAGTGGTGCCAGCCCCAGCATTTT.